This T cell receptor beta chain was captured by sequencing in a study of blood T cells in healthy people across ages. Germline loops: CDR1 DFQATT, CDR2 SNEGSKA (reference sequence). The CDR3 is 11 amino acids. V was trimmed by 3 bases and J by 2 bases, leaving 4 bases between them. With a J-beta primer mix and a sample-barcoded 5' primer, a second PCR ran roughly 6 to 11 cycles. In TCRdb, the 5' RACE reads were re-called with MiXCR into one record per CDR3 protein. The sample shows more than 750,000 distinct CDR3 sequences, 25% to 30% of them seen only once. The table lists this clonotype with many counts. These same records also appear under a second study, on T cells of mothers and their children.

This TCR was sampled from a woman aged 40 to 50 in good health. This chain uses TRBV20-1 with TRBJ1-2, with D unclear. What was sequenced was blood. The CDR3 nucleotides are TGCAGTGCTAGGGACAACTATGGCTACACCTTC. As protein: CSARDNYGYTF.